One and the same sample provided the 18 T cell receptor beta chains below, sequenced in a study of T cell responses to AZD1222 COVID-19 vaccine. TCRdb keeps only in-frame clones here, not all; method: immunoSEQ multiplex PCR. The table lists 150,000 or so clones, roughly nine tenths of them singletons. Here the sequenced sample was peripheral blood, taken on day 0 of AZD1222 vaccination. The receptors originated from an adult in good health.

The chain carries TRBV15 and TRBJ1-1; the match to TRBD1 covers 8 bases. This CDR3 comprises 15 residues. V shed 5 bases, J shed 0 bases, and the junction held 5 bases outside the gene matches. In germline, CDR1 is LNHNV, CDR2 YYDKDF (reference sequence). Written as DNA, the CDR3 is TGTGCCACCAGCTGGGACAGGATCATGAACACTGAAGCTTTCTTT. Amino acid sequence: CATSWDRIMNTEAFF. The whole variable domain, remainder taken from reference TRBV15 and TRBJ1-1, is DAMVIQNPRYQVTQFGKPVTLSCSQTLNHNVMYWYQQKSSQAPKLLFHYYDKDFNNEADTPDNFQSRRPNTSFCFLDIRSPGLGDTAMYLCATSWDRIMNTEAFFGQGTRLTVV.

J is TRBJ2-1 and V is TRBV5-1; D gene unclear. Trimming shortened V by 0 bases and J by 9 bases, and 10 bases separated the two germline ends. This CDR3 is 13 amino acids long. Germline-derived CDR1 and CDR2 are SGHRS and YFSETQ. The CDR3 protein is CASSLEGTIEQFF. CDR3 in DNA: TGCGCCAGCAGCTTGGAAGGAACGATTGAGCAGTTCTTC.

The sample holds a few counts of this clone. The V gene is TRBV6-4, the J gene TRBJ2-1, with TRBD2 identical over 7 bases. From germline, CDR1 is MRHNA and CDR2 SNTAGT. The CDR3 sequence is 14 residues long. The junction had 8 bases not matched to a gene; V was cut back by 5 bases and J by 7 bases. CDR3 loop: CASSYTSVVNEQFF. The DNA of the CDR3 is TGTGCCAGCAGTTATACTAGCGTGGTTAATGAGCAGTTCTTC.

The chain has TRBV4-3 and TRBJ2-1, with D tentatively TRBD1 or TRBD2 (5 bases each). This CDR3 spans 17 amino acids. CDR1 and CDR2 from the germline V gene are LGHNA and YSLEER. Trimming removed 2 bases from V and 0 bases from J, with 14 bases in between. The CDR3 here is CASSQTPRESSYNEQFF. The DNA of the CDR3 is TGCGCCAGCAGCCAAACCCCCAGGGAGAGCTCCTACAATGAGCAGTTCTTC.

This chain joins TRBV28 and TRBJ2-7, with D perhaps matching TRBD1 or TRBD2 (7 bases each). Germline CDR1 is MDHEN and CDR2 is SYDVKM. V gave up 2 bases and J gave up 6 bases, with 17 bases separating them. This CDR3 contains 15 residues. The CDR3 loop is CASSLPLAGGGEQYF. The DNA of the CDR3 is TGTGCCAGCAGTTTACCCCTGGCAGGGGGGGGCGAGCAGTACTTC.

This chain uses TRBV19 with TRBJ1-1; TRBD1 matches 7 bases. Germline assignment: CDR1 LNHDA and CDR2 SQIVND (reference sequence). J lost 8 bases, V lost 4 bases, and 7 bases had no gene match. The CDR3 covers 13 residues. The DNA for the CDR3 is TGTGCCAGTAGTAGGAACAGGGGTTTAGAAGCTTTCTTT. This gives the protein CASSRNRGLEAFF.

This chain uses TRBV7-3 with TRBJ2-3; the D gene is possibly TRBD1 (6 bases). The germline V gene encodes CDR1 SGHTA and CDR2 FQGTGA. This CDR3 has 15 amino acids. Trimming pared 5 bases from V and 3 bases from J, leaving 15 bases between. The CDR3 nucleotides read TGTGCCAGCAGCCCGATCCGGACAGATACAGATACGCAGTATTTT. This gives the protein CASSPIRTDTDTQYF. Filled out from reference TRBV7-3 and TRBJ2-3, the complete variable domain reads GAGVSQTPSNKVTEKGKYVELRCDPISGHTALYWYRQSLGQGPEFLIYFQGTGAADDSGLPNDRFFAVRPEGSVSTLKIQRTERGDSAVYLCASSPIRTDTDTQYFGPGTRLTVL.

This sequence joins TRBV10-3 and TRBJ1-2; D might be TRBD1 (5 bases). V gave up 0 bases and J gave up 7 bases, with 21 bases separating them. This CDR3 comprises 17 residues. Per the germline V gene, CDR1 is ENHRY and CDR2 is SYGVKD. The CDR3 loop is CAISESIRGSLGGGYTF. DNA for the CDR3: TGTGCCATCAGTGAGTCGATTCGGGGCAGCCTAGGCGGTGGCTACACCTTC.

The J gene is TRBJ1-5, the V gene TRBV7-6; D perhaps matches TRBD1 (5 bases). In germline, CDR1 is SGHVS, CDR2 FNYEAQ. The germline V and J ends were trimmed by 5 bases and 5 bases, with 25 bases remaining between them. This CDR3 comprises 18 residues. The CDR3: CASSPQIGAQFSHQPQHF. The CDR3 nucleotides read TGTGCCAGCAGCCCACAAATAGGGGCTCAATTTTCGCATCAGCCCCAGCATTTT.

The genes are TRBV4-3 and TRBJ1-1; weak D call: TRBD1 (5 bases). This CDR3 comprises 15 residues. The germline V and J ends were trimmed by 2 bases and 1 base, with 11 bases remaining between them. Germline CDR1 and CDR2: LGHNA and YSLEER. CDR3 sequence (DNA): TGCGCCAGCAGCCAAAGACAGTGGACGAACACTGAAGCTTTCTTT. This sequence encodes CASSQRQWTNTEAFF.

The chain is built from TRBV4-1 and TRBJ2-2; D is possibly TRBD1 (5 bases). Trimming left V 0 bases short and J 6 bases short, with 14 bases between. Germline CDR1 is MGHRA and CDR2 is YSYEKL. The CDR3 is made up of 16 amino acids. The DNA for the CDR3 is TGCGCCAGCAGCCAAGACGTAGTCAGGGCCGCCGGGGAGCTGTTTTTT. Translating gives CASSQDVVRAAGELFF.

In its sample, this clone was seen once. The chain recombines TRBV7-2 with TRBJ2-3; D perhaps matches TRBD1 (5 bases). Per the germline V gene, CDR1 is SGHTA and CDR2 is FQGNSA. The V gene lost 5 bases and the J gene lost 2 bases, with 11 bases spanning the gap. This CDR3 has 14 amino acids. Written as DNA, the CDR3 is TGTGCCAGCAGCCCCGTAGGGGCCACAGATACGCAGTATTTT. This codes for CASSPVGATDTQYF.

J is TRBJ1-4 and V is TRBV28; 8 bases map to TRBD1. The CDR3 runs to 17 residues. V lost 5 bases and J lost 2; bases outside the gene matches: 10. Germline V gene sequence: CDR1 MDHEN, CDR2 SYDVKM. This chain's CDR3 is CASSPQGVGDTNEKLFF. The CDR3 DNA reads as TGTGCCAGCAGTCCACAGGGGGTGGGGGATACTAATGAAAAACTGTTTTTT.

This chain uses TRBV7-6 with TRBJ2-3, with D possibly called TRBD1 or TRBD2 (6 bases each). The V gene's germline CDR1 is SGHVS and CDR2 FNYEAQ. The germline V and J ends were trimmed by 2 bases and 0 bases, with 15 bases remaining between them. The CDR3 consists of 17 residues. This chain's CDR3 is CASSLSVGGSSTDTQYF. The CDR3 DNA follows: TGTGCCAGCAGCTTATCAGTCGGGGGCAGTAGCACAGATACGCAGTATTTT.

The genes are TRBV18 and TRBJ1-5; D unclear. The V gene's germline CDR1 is KGHSH and CDR2 LQKENI. This CDR3 is 13 amino acids long. Deletions cut 6 bases from V and 5 bases from J, with 11 bases between. The CDR3: CASSEGGDQPQHF. DNA for the CDR3: TGTGCCAGCTCCGAGGGAGGTGATCAGCCCCAGCATTTT.

This rearrangement joins TRBV5-1 to TRBJ2-3; D ambiguous. Trimming left V 1 base short and J 2 bases short, with 8 bases between. The germline gives CDR1 SGHRS, CDR2 YFSETQ. The CDR3 is 14 residues long. The CDR3 bases are TGCGCCAGCAGCTTGAGCAGCTTCACAGATACGCAGTATTTT. This sequence encodes CASSLSSFTDTQYF.

The rearrangement joins TRBV6-5 to TRBJ2-1; D is uncertain. This CDR3 is built from 11 residues. Germline loops: CDR1 MNHEY, CDR2 SVGAGI. The V and J ends lost 7 bases and 3 bases respectively, with 4 bases between them. CDR3 amino acids: CASNYYNEQFF. DNA for the CDR3: TGTGCCAGCAACTACTACAATGAGCAGTTCTTC.

The chain uses TRBV27 and TRBJ1-2, with TRBD1 identical over 9 bases. The CDR3 totals 15 residues. CDR1 is MNHEY and CDR2 is SMNVEV in the germline V gene (reference sequence). V was clipped by 1 base and J by 4 bases; unmatched bases: 4. The CDR3 loop reads CASSLLGQGTYGYTF. CDR3 DNA sequence: TGTGCCAGCAGTTTATTGGGACAGGGAACCTATGGCTACACCTTC.